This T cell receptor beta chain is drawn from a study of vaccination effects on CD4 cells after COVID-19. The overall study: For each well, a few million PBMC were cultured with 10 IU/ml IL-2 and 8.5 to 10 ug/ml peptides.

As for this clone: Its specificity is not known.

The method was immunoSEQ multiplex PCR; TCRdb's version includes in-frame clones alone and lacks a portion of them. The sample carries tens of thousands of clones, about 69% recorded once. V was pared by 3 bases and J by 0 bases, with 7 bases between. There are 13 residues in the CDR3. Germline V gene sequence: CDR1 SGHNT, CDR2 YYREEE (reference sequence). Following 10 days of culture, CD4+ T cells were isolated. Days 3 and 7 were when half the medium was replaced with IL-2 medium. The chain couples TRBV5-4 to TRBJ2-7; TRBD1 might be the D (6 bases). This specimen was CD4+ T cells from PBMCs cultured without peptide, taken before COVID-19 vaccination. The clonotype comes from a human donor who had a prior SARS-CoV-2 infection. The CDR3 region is CASSSGHSYEQYF. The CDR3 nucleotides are TGTGCCAGCAGCTCGGGACACTCCTACGAGCAGTACTTC.